These 2 T cell receptor beta chains share one sample of origin, sequenced in a study of T cell responses to AZD1222 COVID-19 vaccine (dated by TCRdb to 2020 to 2022). Library preparation was by the immunoSEQ multiplex PCR assay. TCRdb holds this immuneACCESS table with in-frame rearrangements only. Some clones are missing; in checked studies, unresolved V genes explain under half, and the rest has no known cause. This sample lists about 120,000 clones; roughly 91% were detected once. More than 2.5% of the sample lies in the top ten. The time point label, as the study defines it: baseline before first vaccination. The sequences come from peripheral blood, collected on day 0 of AZD1222 vaccination. Every receptor here comes from an adult in good health.

The CDR3 DNA is TGTGCCGGGTCTGCAGGGCAGACCGGGGAGCTGTTTTTT. This encodes CAGSAGQTGELFF. The chain is built from TRBV2 and TRBJ2-2; the D gene is possibly TRBD1 (5 bases). The CDR3 has 13 amino acids. Trimming removed 11 bases at V and 5 bases at J, with 15 bases between. The germline gives CDR1 SNHLY, CDR2 FYNNEI.

The CDR3 loop reads CASGLTGELFF. CDR3 nucleotides: TGTGCCAGCGGTCTTACCGGGGAGCTGTTTTTT. V is TRBV2 and J is TRBJ2-2, with D hard to call. The V end lost 8 bases, the J end lost 5 bases, and 6 bases lay between the germline ends. Germline V gives CDR1 SNHLY, CDR2 FYNNEI. This CDR3 region has 11 residues.